Shown below are 20 T cell receptor beta chains from a single sample sequenced in a study of CD8+ T cells in alopecia areata. cDNA serving as the sequencing template came from extracted, reverse transcribed RNA. Assay used: immunoSEQ multiplex PCR; TCRdb lists only in-frame clones, some missing. The data show some 130,000 clones, with 58% seen just once and 4.5% to 5.5% held by the top ten. Material: CD4+ T cells sorted from blood, obtained at week 0. The receptors here all came from a human donor with alopecia areata.

The chain employs TRBV6-4 and TRBJ1-5; weak D call: TRBD1 (5 bases). CDR1 is MRHNA and CDR2 is SNTAGT in the germline V gene. Trimming removed 2 bases at V and 4 bases at J, with 12 bases between. The CDR3 sequence is 15 residues long. CDR3 nucleotide sequence: TGTGCCAGCAGTGACCCCTTCGGGGGGAATCAGCCCCAGCATTTT. Its translation is CASSDPFGGNQPQHF.

The chain joins TRBV7-2 to TRBJ2-2; D call uncertain. The CDR3 is 14 amino acids. Trimming left V 1 base short and J 3 bases short, with 6 bases between. Germline-derived CDR1 and CDR2 are SGHTA and FQGNSA. CDR3 nucleotides: TGTGCCAGCAGCTTAGGGCCGGACACCGGGGAGCTGTTTTTT. Amino acids: CASSLGPDTGELFF.

The chain uses TRBV7-8 and TRBJ2-7; TRBD2 aligns across 8 bases. J was trimmed by 9 bases and V by 5 bases; bases with no gene match: 12. This CDR3 contains 14 residues. The germline CDR1 and CDR2 sequences are SGHVS and FQNEAQ. The CDR3 DNA reads as TGTGCCAGCAGCGTGGGAGAGGCGGGGGGCTCGCAGTACTTC. This sequence encodes CASSVGEAGGSQYF.

This chain uses TRBV28 with TRBJ2-4; the match to TRBD1 covers 7 bases. This CDR3 region has 13 residues. Losses at the gene ends were 7 bases for V and 9 bases for J; bases not matched to a gene: 9. The germline V gene has CDR1 MDHEN and CDR2 SYDVKM. For the CDR3, the DNA is TGTGCCAGCACCCCGTCGGCAGGGGGCATTCAGTACTTC. Encoded protein: CASTPSAGGIQYF.

In this sample, this clone turned up a few times. V and J are TRBV11-1 and TRBJ2-7; 7 bases line up with TRBD1. With V trimmed by 3 bases and J by 5 bases, 4 bases remained unmatched. Per germline, CDR1 SGHAT and CDR2 FQDESV (reference sequence). This CDR3 is 13 amino acids long. The CDR3 region is CASSFRQGDEQYF. The DNA of the CDR3 is TGTGCCAGCAGCTTCCGACAGGGAGACGAGCAGTACTTC.

The chain joins TRBV19 to TRBJ2-5; 9 nucleotides line up with TRBD2. Germline loops: CDR1 LNHDA, CDR2 SQIVND (reference sequence). V lost 4 bases and J lost 4; bases outside the gene matches: 10. The CDR3 extends over 16 amino acids. The CDR3 nucleotides are TGTGCCAGTAGTACTCGAGCGGGAGGCGAGGGAGAGACCCAGTACTTC. Its translation: CASSTRAGGEGETQYF.

The rearrangement uses TRBV7-9 and TRBJ1-1; 11 bases align to TRBD1. The CDR3 extends over 14 amino acids. The V gene's germline CDR1 is SEHNR and CDR2 FQNEAQ (reference sequence). V trimming: 5 bases; J trimming: 4 bases; junction bases outside the gene matches: 3. CDR3 nucleotide sequence: TGTGCCAGCAGCCGGGACAGGGGGAGCACTGAAGCTTTCTTT. As protein: CASSRDRGSTEAFF.

This chain connects TRBV29-1 to TRBJ2-1; 7 nucleotides align to TRBD2. The germline gives CDR1 SQVTM, CDR2 ANQGSEA. Germline trimming cut 5 bases from V and 0 bases from J; bases unmatched to any gene: 10. The CDR3 is 16 amino acids. CDR3 loop: CSVLLAPTSSYNEQFF. The CDR3 DNA is TGCAGCGTTTTACTAGCGCCTACTAGCTCCTACAATGAGCAGTTCTTC.

This rearrangement joins TRBV28 to TRBJ1-2; D is possibly TRBD1 (6 bases). Germline CDR1 MDHEN, CDR2 SYDVKM. This CDR3 is 13 amino acids long. Trimming left V 7 bases short and J 5 bases short, with 14 bases between. In DNA, the CDR3 is TGTGCCAGCAAAGGACAGCCGGTTTATGGCTACACCTTC. Residues: CASKGQPVYGYTF.

This chain uses TRBV5-1 with TRBJ1-1; 7 positions match TRBD1. The CDR3 is made up of 15 amino acids. V lost 4 bases to trimming and J lost 0 bases; unmatched junction nucleotides: 6. Germline CDR1 is SGHRS and CDR2 is YFSETQ. CDR3 nucleotide sequence: TGCGCCAGCAGCGCTCTCGGGACAGTGAACACTGAAGCTTTCTTT. Translating gives CASSALGTVNTEAFF.

Regarding this clone: An end of the junction differs from the germline gene, which may be a read error. The J gene is TRBJ2-5, the V gene TRBV6-5; D is uncertain. CDR1 and CDR2 from the germline V gene are MNHEY and SVGAGI. The CDR3 runs to 12 residues. This CDR3 reads CASMLPQGTQYF. In DNA, the CDR3 is TGTGCCAGCATGCTACCTCAAGGGACCCAGTACTTC.

This rearrangement joins TRBV9 to TRBJ2-5; TRBD1 aligns across 7 bases. Germline V gene data show CDR1 as SGDLS and CDR2 as YYNGEE. The CDR3 has 12 residues. J was trimmed by 4 bases and V by 4 bases; bases with no gene match: 1. CDR3 sequence: CASSRQGETQYF. CDR3 sequence (DNA): TGTGCCAGCAGCCGACAGGGAGAGACCCAGTACTTC.

This chain connects TRBV7-9 to TRBJ2-5; possibly TRBD1 for D (6 bases). Germline CDR1 reads SEHNR; CDR2 reads FQNEAQ (reference sequence). V was trimmed by 5 bases and J by 5 bases, leaving 18 bases between them. The CDR3 is 15 residues long. Written as DNA, the CDR3 is TGTGCCAGCAGCCAAGGCCCCATCCAGGGGGAGACCCAGTACTTC. Translation gives CASSQGPIQGETQYF. Full variable domain (remainder filled in from reference TRBV7-9 and TRBJ2-5): DTGVSQNPRHKITKRGQNVTFRCDPISEHNRLYWYRQTLGQGPEFLTYFQNEAQLEKSRLLSDRFSAERPKGSFSTLEIQRTEQGDSAMYLCASSQGPIQGETQYFGPGTRLLVL.

The chain links TRBV29-1 to TRBJ1-1; D remains ambiguous. Germline assignment: CDR1 SQVTM and CDR2 ANQGSEA. The CDR3 has 13 amino acids. Trimming stripped 1 base from V and 4 bases from J, with 10 bases between. Written as DNA, the CDR3 is TGCAGCGTTGAAGTAGTGGGAGGCACTGAAGCTTTCTTT. Translating it yields CSVEVVGGTEAFF.

V and J are TRBV25-1 and TRBJ2-2; D unclear. There are 14 residues in the CDR3. Germline V lookup: CDR1 MGHDK, CDR2 SYGVNS. V was cut by 4 bases and J by 3 bases, with 9 bases left in between. CDR3 region: CASSVPLDTGELFF. Here the CDR3 DNA reads TGTGCCAGCAGTGTACCCCTCGACACCGGGGAGCTGTTTTTT.

The sample holds a few counts of this clone. V usage is TRBV28 and J usage is TRBJ2-1; TRBD2 aligns across 11 bases. This CDR3 is built from 16 residues. The V gene's germline CDR1 is MDHEN and CDR2 SYDVKM. Germline trimming cut 5 bases from V and 9 bases from J; bases unmatched to any gene: 12. The CDR3 DNA reads as TGTGCCAGCAGTCACAATAGCGGGAGGGGCTTGATTGAGCAGTTCTTC. It translates to CASSHNSGRGLIEQFF.

This clone was seen just once. The chain links TRBV15 to TRBJ1-5; no firm D call. CDR3 length: 13 amino acids. Looked up from germline, CDR1 is LNHNV and CDR2 is YYDKDF (reference sequence). V lost 0 bases, J lost 12 bases, and 12 bases lay in between. CDR3: CATSRETYGNQHF. CDR3 nucleotide sequence: TGTGCCACCAGCAGAGAGACGTACGGGAACCAGCATTTT.

This clone was recorded only once. The chain links TRBV9 to TRBJ1-4; 7 bases fit TRBD1. This CDR3 region has 14 residues. Germline lookup yields CDR1 SGDLS and CDR2 YYNGEE. J lost 5 bases, V lost 0 bases, and 1 base had no gene match. CDR3 in DNA: TGTGCCAGCAGCGTAGCCAGGGGGAATGAAAAACTGTTTTTT. Amino acid sequence: CASSVARGNEKLFF.

This chain connects TRBV7-2 to TRBJ2-7; TRBD1 aligns across 7 bases. CDR1 is SGHTA, CDR2 FQGNSA, per germline. Trimming removed 2 bases from V and 0 bases from J; junction bases left unmatched: 7. The length of the CDR3 is 16 residues. CDR3 DNA: TGTGCCAGCAGCTTAATGACTGGGACAGTCTCCTACGAGCAGTACTTC. Translating gives CASSLMTGTVSYEQYF.

DNA for the CDR3: TGTGCCAGCAGCCCCCGAGCACTAGCGGGGGCCTTGGATACGCAGTATTTT. Encoded protein: CASSPRALAGALDTQYF. The genes are TRBV4-2 and TRBJ2-3; 11 bases match TRBD2. The trim removed 4 bases at V and 6 bases at J, leaving 12 bases unmatched. The V gene's germline CDR1 is LGHNA and CDR2 YNFKEQ. The CDR3 length is 17 residues.